This T cell receptor (beta chain) was sequenced during a study of T-cell memory formation after mild COVID-19. Background on the study: Each donor largely had its own TCR clusters.

Barcoded TCR alpha and TCR beta cDNA libraries with UMIs came from 5'RACE using constant-segment primers. TCRdb reanalysed the 5' RACE reads using MiXCR and keeps one entry per CDR3 protein. The data contain under 300,000 distinct CDR3 sequences, 15% to 20% of them singletons. This clonotype appeared a few times. Its target is not known. General study results and limits: Clones contracting over day 15 to 85 were CD4/CD8 balanced, with later expanders leaning CD4+. Unconfirmed was the SARS-CoV-2 specificity of second-wave clones that peaked on day 37.

Trimming took 4 bases from V and 3 from J, leaving 9 bases between them. The CDR3 sequence is 13 residues long. Germline V gene data show CDR1 as MNHEY and CDR2 as SVGEGT. The V call is TRBV6-2 or TRBV6-3, the J call TRBJ1-1; D is unclear. The material sequenced was PBMCs or a T cell subset sorted from them (not recorded which). The receptor was isolated from a young man who had mild COVID-19 (a few samples of this study predate the infection). Cell type and time point are not known. CDR3 sequence (DNA): TGTGCCAGCAGTTGGGCAGGATACACTGAAGCTTTCTTT. The encoded protein is CASSWAGYTEAFF.